This entry features one T cell receptor (beta chain) sequence. The antigen is not known. The source of the sample is a study of long-term antiretroviral therapy in people with HIV. Whole-study findings and limits: Dominant in the repertoire at all time points were clones expanded before ART. Among HIV repertoires, CDR3 length ranges were narrower than those of controls.

The authors ran the immunoSEQ assay, v3.0, at survey level. TCRdb's table, derived via immunoSEQ multiplex PCR, lists solely in-frame clones and lacks some. This table holds 48,000 or so clones, under 90% found once. This specimen was unsorted PBMCs, taken 0.8 years after starting antiretroviral therapy. This TCR came from a woman aged 18-29 years with HIV.

The CDR3 loop is CASSGGLVSYNEQFF. The DNA of the CDR3 is TGTGCCAGCAGCGGGGGACTAGTATCCTACAATGAGCAGTTCTTC. V and J are TRBV5-4 and TRBJ2-1; 8 bases agree with TRBD2. The CDR3 is made up of 15 amino acids. CDR1 and CDR2 (germline): SGHNT, YYREEE (reference sequence). Trimming cost V 4 bases and J 1 base; bases outside gene matches: 4.